Below are 27 T cell receptor beta chains sequenced from a single sample in a study of blood T cell repertoires in COVID-19. Clones were sequenced by immunoSEQ multiplex PCR, and TCRdb holds only the in-frame ones, with some missing. Seen here are over 80,000 clones, roughly 76% observed once, and the top ten hold around 4.2%. The sample was peripheral blood. Receptor source: a woman aged 50 to 60 with acute or convalescent COVID-19.

This chain links TRBV28 with TRBJ1-4, with 7 bases identical to TRBD1. CDR1 and CDR2 from the germline V gene are MDHEN and SYDVKM. V lost 10 bases, J lost 3 bases, and 8 bases stayed unmatched. The CDR3 contains 14 residues. The CDR3 DNA sequence: TGTGCCATCGCCCAAGGGGGCTCTAATGAAAAACTGTTTTTT. Its protein product is CAIAQGGSNEKLFF.

The DNA of the CDR3 is TGCAGCGGAGGGACAGGGGTGGGCACCATATATTTT. Protein sequence: CSGGTGVGTIYF. The J gene is TRBJ1-3, the V gene TRBV29-1, with 10 bases fitting TRBD1. Per germline, CDR1 SQVTM and CDR2 ANQGSEA. The trim removed 7 bases at V and 9 bases at J, leaving 6 bases unmatched. This CDR3 region has 12 residues.

The V and J genes are TRBV4-2 and TRBJ1-3; 7 positions match TRBD1. Losses at the gene ends were 3 bases for V and 4 bases for J; bases not matched to a gene: 15. The CDR3 runs 18 residues. The germline CDR1 and CDR2 sequences are LGHNA and YNFKEQ. The CDR3 DNA sequence: TGTGCCAGCAGCCAGGACCAGAACAGGGGCGGTCTAGGAAACACCATATATTTT. Protein: CASSQDQNRGGLGNTIYF.

The J gene is TRBJ1-2, the V gene TRBV19; no definite D call. The CDR3 is made up of 11 amino acids. The ends were cut back, 1 base at V and 13 bases at J, with 10 bases in the middle. CDR1 is LNHDA and CDR2 is SQIVND in the germline V gene (reference sequence). The CDR3 DNA sequence: TGTGCCAGTAGTATAGCAGGTCTCTCCACCTTC. Translation: CASSIAGLSTF.

The genes are TRBV7-2 and TRBJ2-1, with D maybe TRBD1 (7 bases). The CDR3 length is 16 residues. The V end lost 1 base, the J end lost 5 bases, and 15 bases lay between the germline ends. Germline CDR1 is SGHTA and CDR2 is FQGNSA. DNA of the CDR3: TGTGCCAGCAGCTTAGTTTCCAGGGGGGCAGACAATGAGCAGTTCTTC. It codes for CASSLVSRGADNEQFF.

The chain employs TRBV7-6 and TRBJ1-2; tentative D call: TRBD1 (5 bases). This CDR3 contains 15 residues. Germline V CDR1 and CDR2: SGHVS, FNYEAQ. The germline V and J ends were trimmed by 5 bases and 7 bases, with 20 bases remaining between them. The chain's CDR3 is CASSVGGGIGSGYTF. The CDR3 DNA reads as TGTGCCAGCAGCGTCGGGGGAGGTATAGGCTCTGGCTACACCTTC.

The chain has TRBV12-3 or TRBV12-4 and TRBJ1-2, with 8 bases matching TRBD1. The trim removed 5 bases at V and 3 bases at J, leaving 2 bases unmatched. The CDR3 covers 13 residues. CDR3: CASSGQGHYGYTF. CDR3 DNA: TGTGCCAGCAGTGGACAGGGCCACTATGGCTACACCTTC.

This chain connects TRBV7-9 to TRBJ1-6; TRBD1 matches 9 bases. Germline V lookup: CDR1 SEHNR, CDR2 FQNEAQ (reference sequence). The V gene end was trimmed by 2 bases and the J gene end by 7 bases; junction bases not matched to a gene: 6. This CDR3 spans 16 amino acids. The CDR3 DNA reads as TGTGCCAGCAGCTTATATGGGACAGGGCAAAATTCACCCCTCCACTTT. Its translation is CASSLYGTGQNSPLHF.

The chain links TRBV28 to TRBJ1-3, with D possibly TRBD1 on 6 matching bases. This CDR3 comprises 15 residues. V lost 3 bases to trimming and J lost 3 bases, with 12 bases between them. Germline V CDR1 and CDR2: MDHEN, SYDVKM. CDR3: CASSFRGPFGNTIYF. DNA for the CDR3: TGTGCCAGCAGTTTCAGGGGCCCCTTTGGAAACACCATATATTTT. Complete variable domain (other parts from reference TRBV28 and TRBJ1-3): DVKVTQSSRYLVKRTGEKVFLECVQDMDHENMFWYRQDPGLGLRLIYFSYDVKMKEKGDIPEGYSVSREKKERFSLILESASTNQTSMYLCASSFRGPFGNTIYFGEGSWLTVV.

The J gene is TRBJ2-5, the V gene TRBV5-1; TRBD2 agrees at 7 bases. The V gene's germline CDR1 is SGHRS and CDR2 YFSETQ. J was trimmed by 1 base and V by 4 bases; bases with no gene match: 13. The CDR3 is 17 residues long. The CDR3 region is CASSLMGGSGSQETQYF. The DNA for the CDR3 is TGCGCCAGCAGCCTGATGGGAGGTAGCGGGTCCCAAGAGACCCAGTACTTC.

V usage is TRBV7-9 and J usage is TRBJ1-2; D remains unclear. The V gene's germline CDR1 is SEHNR and CDR2 FQNEAQ (reference sequence). The CDR3 spans 12 residues. Between the trimmed V and J ends, which lost 1 base and 4 bases, there was a span of 4 bases. This CDR3 reads CASSLVSYGYTF. The DNA for the CDR3 is TGTGCCAGCAGCTTAGTCTCCTATGGCTACACCTTC.

This clone showed up just once. This rearrangement joins TRBV28 to TRBJ1-5; D may be TRBD1 (5 bases). V lost 8 bases to trimming and J lost 6 bases, with 11 bases between them. From germline, CDR1 is MDHEN and CDR2 SYDVKM. This CDR3 has 12 amino acids. The CDR3 DNA follows: TGTGCCAGCCAGGGCGAAATTCAGCCCCAGCATTTT. Its protein is CASQGEIQPQHF.

The chain combines TRBV19 with TRBJ2-1; 9 bases agree with TRBD2. Germline V gene sequence: CDR1 LNHDA, CDR2 SQIVND (reference sequence). V lost 7 bases to trimming and J lost 0 bases; unmatched junction nucleotides: 4. The CDR3 extends over 15 amino acids. CDR3 loop: CASTKTSGSYNEQFF. CDR3 nucleotide sequence: TGTGCCAGTACAAAGACTAGCGGCTCCTACAATGAGCAGTTCTTC. The full variable domain, its missing parts supplied by reference TRBV19 and TRBJ2-1, is DGGITQSPKYLFRKEGQNVTLSCEQNLNHDAMYWYRQDPGQGLRLIYYSQIVNDFQKGDIAEGYSVSREKKESFPLTVTSAQKNPTAFYLCASTKTSGSYNEQFFGPGTRLTVL.

The chain uses TRBV27 and TRBJ1-3, with TRBD1 identical over 7 bases. V was pared by 5 bases and J by 5 bases, with 6 bases of the junction left unmatched. CDR1 and CDR2 from the germline V gene are MNHEY and SMNVEV (reference sequence). The length of the CDR3 is 14 residues. The CDR3: CASSPGTDRNTIYF. CDR3 coding DNA: TGTGCCAGCAGTCCCGGGACAGACCGAAACACCATATATTTT.

The chain uses TRBV6-5 and TRBJ2-3; 11 nucleotides agree with TRBD2. V trimming: 6 bases; J trimming: 5 bases; junction bases outside the gene matches: 7. The CDR3 has 15 residues. Germline V gene data show CDR1 as MNHEY and CDR2 as SVGAGI. CDR3: CASSLAGGMEDTQYF. The CDR3 coding sequence is TGTGCCAGCAGCTTAGCGGGGGGGATGGAAGATACGCAGTATTTT.

J is TRBJ2-2 and V is TRBV2, with 10 bases identical to TRBD1. Germline V gives CDR1 SNHLY, CDR2 FYNNEI. Trimming at V came to 3 bases and at J to 4 bases, leaving 2 bases not matched to a gene. CDR3 length: 15 residues. The CDR3 sequence: CASSEGQGPTGELFF. The CDR3 region has the DNA TGTGCCAGCAGTGAGGGACAGGGGCCCACCGGGGAGCTGTTTTTT.

This clone was recorded a few times. The rearrangement joins TRBV4-2 to TRBJ1-1; unclear D gene. V lost 0 bases and J lost 13, with 15 bases in between. Germline loops: CDR1 LGHNA, CDR2 YNFKEQ. The CDR3 runs to 13 residues. Here the CDR3 reads CASSQDLAVELFF. For the CDR3, the DNA is TGTGCCAGCAGCCAAGATCTTGCCGTCGAGCTTTTCTTT.

This CDR3 is CAWSVSSPGELFF. CDR3 in DNA: TGTGCCTGGAGTGTATCCAGTCCCGGGGAGCTGTTTTTT. The rearrangement uses TRBV30 and TRBJ2-2; D is unclear. There are 13 residues in the CDR3. Germline loops: CDR1 GTSNPN, CDR2 SVGIG (reference sequence). V lost 0 bases and J 6 bases, leaving 8 bases between the germline ends.

In this sample, this clone turned up once. The rearrangement uses TRBV27 and TRBJ2-5; weak D call: TRBD1 (7 bases). CDR1 MNHEY and CDR2 SMNVEV come from the germline V gene (reference sequence). The CDR3 loop spans 16 amino acids. V was trimmed by 6 bases and J by 5 bases, leaving 22 bases between them. CDR3 bases: TGTGCCAGCAGAGGGGACAGCGGGCTTGTTAGGGAGACCCAGTACTTC. This gives the protein CASRGDSGLVRETQYF.

V usage is TRBV27 and J usage is TRBJ2-7, with a possible D match to TRBD2 (5 bases). Germline CDR1 reads MNHEY; CDR2 reads SMNVEV (reference sequence). With 5 bases removed from V and 6 bases from J, the gap between germline ends came to 14 bases. CDR3 length: 13 residues. The chain's CDR3 is CASSPTGSGEQYF. For the CDR3, the DNA is TGTGCCAGCAGTCCCACGGGGTCGGGCGAGCAGTACTTC.

The chain combines TRBV27 with TRBJ2-4, with 8 nucleotides matching TRBD1. Germline lookup yields CDR1 MNHEY and CDR2 SMNVEV (reference sequence). This CDR3 is built from 13 residues. The trim removed 2 bases at V and 10 bases at J, leaving 4 bases unmatched. CDR3 protein: CASSLQGAHIQYF. The CDR3 bases are TGTGCCAGCAGTTTACAGGGGGCCCATATTCAGTACTTC.

The chain employs TRBV4-1 and TRBJ1-5, with a possible D match to TRBD1 (5 bases). Germline values: CDR1 MGHRA, CDR2 YSYEKL. Trimming removed 0 bases at V and 7 bases at J, with 19 bases between. The CDR3 length is 17 residues. The CDR3 region is CASSQDLDSGGGQPQHF. The CDR3 DNA reads as TGCGCCAGCAGCCAAGATCTAGACAGCGGGGGAGGGCAGCCCCAGCATTTT.

V and J are TRBV7-8 and TRBJ1-3; perhaps TRBD1 as D (5 bases). CDR1 and CDR2 (germline): SGHVS, FQNEAQ. The V end lost 6 bases, the J end lost 4 bases, and 16 bases lay between the germline ends. The CDR3 has 15 amino acids. In nucleotides, the CDR3 is TGTGCCAGCAGAAGAAGGGGAGGAAGCGGAAACACCATATATTTT. Its translation: CASRRRGGSGNTIYF.

V gene TRBV28 combines with J gene TRBJ1-1; D uncertain. Germline V gene sequence: CDR1 MDHEN, CDR2 SYDVKM. Trimming shortened V by 6 bases and J by 4 bases, and 15 bases separated the two germline ends. The CDR3 runs to 14 residues. The CDR3 DNA reads as TGTGCCAGCAGCCCCGCCAGGCAAGTCACTGAAGCTTTCTTT. This translates into CASSPARQVTEAFF. Full variable domain (missing parts from reference TRBV28 and TRBJ1-1): DVKVTQSSRYLVKRTGEKVFLECVQDMDHENMFWYRQDPGLGLRLIYFSYDVKMKEKGDIPEGYSVSREKKERFSLILESASTNQTSMYLCASSPARQVTEAFFGQGTRLTVV.

This clone was counted once. J is TRBJ2-7 and V is TRBV11-2, with 8 bases lining up with TRBD1. The CDR3 has 14 amino acids. Trimming removed 5 bases from V and 3 bases from J; junction bases left unmatched: 6. CDR1 is SGHAT, CDR2 FQNNGV, per germline. The DNA for the CDR3 is TGTGCCAGCAGCGCGACAGGGGCGAGCTACGAGCAGTACTTC. Protein product: CASSATGASYEQYF.

The chain has TRBV28 and TRBJ2-3, with no clear D. Germline V CDR1 and CDR2: MDHEN, SYDVKM. The V gene lost 4 bases and the J gene lost 4 bases, with 12 bases spanning the gap. This CDR3 contains 14 residues. CDR3 coding DNA: TGTGCCAGCAGTTCGGAACAGCAACCAGATACGCAGTATTTT. Protein sequence: CASSSEQQPDTQYF.

The chain couples TRBV15 to TRBJ1-4; TRBD1 aligns across 8 bases. V shed 2 bases and J 5 bases; nucleotides not matched to a gene: 1. The CDR3 runs to 14 residues. Germline CDR1 and CDR2: LNHNV and YYDKDF (reference sequence). The CDR3 is CATSRQGANEKLFF. The DNA of the CDR3 is TGTGCCACCAGCAGACAGGGGGCGAATGAAAAACTGTTTTTT. The whole variable domain, filled in from reference TRBV15 and TRBJ1-4, reads DAMVIQNPRYQVTQFGKPVTLSCSQTLNHNVMYWYQQKSSQAPKLLFHYYDKDFNNEADTPDNFQSRRPNTSFCFLDIRSPGLGDTAMYLCATSRQGANEKLFFGSGTQLSVL.